Listed below are T cell receptor beta chains from one sample, sequenced in a study of blood T cell repertoires in COVID-19. Profiled with immunoSEQ multiplex PCR; TCRdb holds only in-frame clones, not every one. This sample has approximately 15,000 clones, with roughly four fifths found just once. Sequencing was done on a sample of peripheral blood. The receptors shown here come from a woman aged 70 to 79 with active COVID-19. Both conserved end residues are part of each CDR3. D genes are given only for firm matches. Not all rows give a size; the values are once, few, many and, for expanded clones, a class.

abundance	v_gene	len	d_gene	j_gene	CDR3aa	CDR3nt
NA	TRBV5-5	18	TRBD2	TRBJ2-1	CASSFGVRSGRVYNEQFF	TGTGCCAGCAGCTTCGGGGTACGCAGCGGGAGGGTCTACAATGAGCAGTTCTTC
NA	TRBV3-1/TRBV3-2	14	TRBD2	TRBJ2-7	CASSQYGTSGEQYF	TGTGCCAGCAGCCAATATGGGACTAGCGGGGAGCAGTACTTC
NA	TRBV3-1/TRBV3-2	13	NA	TRBJ2-2	CASSLRGAGELFF	TGTGCCAGCAGCCTAAGGGGTGCCGGGGAGCTGTTTTTT
NA	TRBV7-8	16	TRBD2	TRBJ2-7	CASSLDSSGAGLEQYF	TGTGCCAGCAGCTTAGATTCTAGCGGGGCCGGGTTGGAGCAGTACTTC
few	TRBV6-2/TRBV6-3	14	NA	TRBJ1-2	CASSSTGQPSGYTF	TGTGCCAGCAGTTCCACAGGGCAGCCCTCTGGCTACACCTTC
NA	TRBV15	14	NA	TRBJ2-7	CATSRDLGGYEQYF	TGTGCCACCAGCAGAGATCTGGGGGGCTACGAGCAGTACTTC
NA	TRBV19	14	NA	TRBJ2-7	CASSPALGYYEQYF	TGTGCCAGTAGTCCAGCCCTCGGGTACTACGAGCAGTACTTC
NA	TRBV21-1	15	NA	TRBJ1-4	CASSKEAGGDEKLFF	TGTGCCAGCAGCAAAGAGGCAGGGGGCGATGAAAAACTGTTTTTT
NA	TRBV6-1	16	NA	TRBJ1-2	CASSELGKQARNGYTF	TGTGCCAGCAGTGAACTGGGCAAACAGGCTAGGAATGGCTACACCTTC
NA	TRBV2	15	TRBD1	TRBJ2-3	CASRRQGINTDTQYF	TGTGCCAGCAGGCGACAGGGGATAAACACAGATACGCAGTATTTT
NA	TRBV19	15	NA	TRBJ2-2	CASSSTGAGTGELFF	TGTGCCAGTAGTAGCACAGGGGCGGGGACCGGGGAGCTGTTTTTT
NA	TRBV28	15	TRBD2	TRBJ2-1	CASSFSGRAVDEQFF	TGTGCCAGCAGTTTTAGCGGGAGGGCCGTCGATGAGCAGTTCTTC
NA	TRBV7-2	15	TRBD2	TRBJ2-3	CASSLTSGGTDTQYF	TGTGCCAGCAGCTTGACTAGCGGGGGCACAGATACGCAGTATTTT
NA	TRBV18	16	NA	TRBJ2-2	CASSPERQLNTGELFF	TGTGCCAGCTCACCAGAACGACAGTTGAACACCGGGGAGCTGTTTTTT
NA	TRBV28	15	TRBD2	TRBJ2-1	CASSLKLAGANEQFF	TGTGCCAGCAGTTTAAAACTAGCGGGAGCCAATGAGCAGTTCTTC
NA	TRBV7-2	13	TRBD1	TRBJ2-1	CASSSGTGGLIFF	TGTGCCAGCAGCTCGGGGACAGGGGGCTTAATTTTCTTC
NA	TRBV19	16	NA	TRBJ1-2	CASSIRRGDPNYGYTF	TGTGCCAGTAGTATAAGGCGTGGAGATCCTAACTATGGCTACACCTTC
NA	TRBV23-1	13	TRBD1	TRBJ2-7	CASRQGVGYEQYF	TGCGCCAGCAGACAGGGGGTCGGCTACGAGCAGTACTTC
NA	TRBV3-1/TRBV3-2	16	TRBD2	TRBJ2-1	CASSQGVPAGIGEQFF	TGTGCCAGCAGCCAAGGGGTGCCAGCGGGAATCGGTGAGCAGTTCTTC
NA	TRBV11-2	15	TRBD2	TRBJ2-1	CASSSGGSSYNEQFF	TGTGCCAGCAGCTCAGGCGGGAGCTCCTACAATGAGCAGTTCTTC
NA	TRBV27	17	TRBD1	TRBJ1-6	CASSLGTGGSYNSPLHF	TGTGCCAGCAGTTTAGGGACAGGGGGGTCCTATAATTCACCCCTCCACTTT
NA	TRBV27	13	NA	TRBJ1-1	CASSLAGVTEAFF	TGTGCCAGCAGTTTGGCGGGAGTTACTGAAGCTTTCTTT
NA	TRBV11-2	14	NA	TRBJ2-1	CASSLFRRDDEQFF	TGTGCCAGCAGCTTATTTAGGCGGGACGATGAGCAGTTCTTC
NA	TRBV2	18	TRBD2	TRBJ2-1	CASSSPNLLAGAVLEQFF	TGTGCCAGCAGTTCCCCAAACCTCCTAGCGGGAGCGGTGCTTGAGCAGTTCTTC
NA	TRBV3-1/TRBV3-2	12	NA	TRBJ2-5	CASSQVSETQYF	TGTGCCAGCAGCCAAGTGTCGGAGACCCAGTACTTC
NA	TRBV3-1/TRBV3-2	16	NA	TRBJ2-1	CASSLSTGREYNEQFF	TGTGCCAGCAGCCTCAGCACAGGGAGGGAGTACAATGAGCAGTTCTTC
NA	TRBV3-1/TRBV3-2	12	NA	TRBJ2-7	CASSPHSYEQYF	TGTGCCAGCAGCCCACACTCCTACGAGCAGTACTTC
NA	TRBV23-1	21	NA	TRBJ1-4	CASSQSKTDTTHRATNEKLFF	TGCGCCAGCAGTCAATCGAAGACAGACACTACACACCGCGCCACTAATGAAAAACTGTTTTTT
medium-sized	TRBV14	14	NA	TRBJ2-5	CASSQTQLQETQYF	TGTGCCAGCAGCCAGACACAACTCCAAGAGACCCAGTACTTC
NA	TRBV7-2	15	NA	TRBJ2-1	CASSSDTSSYNEQFF	TGTGCCAGCAGCTCCGACACGAGCTCCTACAATGAGCAGTTCTTC
few	TRBV24-1	15	TRBD1	TRBJ2-7	CATSAHWGQSYEQYF	TGTGCCACCAGTGCCCACTGGGGACAGTCCTACGAGCAGTACTTC
NA	TRBV27	16	NA	TRBJ1-6	CASFRLRDTLISDLHF	TGTGCCAGCTTCCGCCTCCGGGACACCCTGATCTCAGACCTCCACTTT
NA	TRBV27	16	TRBD2	TRBJ2-5	CASSEGLAGLRETQYF	TGTGCCAGCAGTGAGGGACTAGCGGGACTGAGAGAGACCCAGTACTTC
NA	TRBV28	15	NA	TRBJ2-6	CASSLSLPGANVLTF	TGTGCCAGCAGTTTATCTCTACCTGGGGCCAACGTCCTGACTTTC
NA	TRBV6-5	12	NA	TRBJ2-7	CASRTAKYEQYF	TGTGCCAGCCGGACAGCTAAATACGAGCAGTACTTC
once	TRBV5-1	14	NA	TRBJ2-7	CASSQQDRSYEQYF	TGCGCCAGCAGCCAACAGGACAGATCCTACGAGCAGTACTTC
once	TRBV30	11	NA	TRBJ1-2	CAWKSRDGYTF	TGTGCCTGGAAATCGCGGGACGGCTACACCTTC
NA	TRBV3-1/TRBV3-2	16	TRBD1	TRBJ2-4	CASSQVGRQGENIQYF	TGTGCCAGCAGCCAAGTTGGACGACAGGGGGAAAACATTCAGTACTTC
NA	TRBV7-2	14	TRBD1	TRBJ2-5	CASSLNRGLETQYF	TGTGCCAGCAGCTTAAACAGGGGGCTTGAGACCCAGTACTTC